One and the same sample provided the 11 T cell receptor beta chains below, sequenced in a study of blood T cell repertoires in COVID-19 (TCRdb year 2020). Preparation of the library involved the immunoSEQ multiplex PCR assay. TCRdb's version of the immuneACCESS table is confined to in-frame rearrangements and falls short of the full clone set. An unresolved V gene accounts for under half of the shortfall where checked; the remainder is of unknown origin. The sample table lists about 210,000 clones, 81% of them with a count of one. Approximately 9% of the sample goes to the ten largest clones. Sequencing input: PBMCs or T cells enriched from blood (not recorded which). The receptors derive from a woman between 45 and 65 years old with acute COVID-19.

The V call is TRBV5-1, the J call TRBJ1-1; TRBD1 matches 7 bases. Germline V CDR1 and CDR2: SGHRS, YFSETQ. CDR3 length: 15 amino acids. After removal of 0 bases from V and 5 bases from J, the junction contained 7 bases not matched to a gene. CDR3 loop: CASSLDIGGSTEAFF. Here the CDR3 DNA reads TGCGCCAGCAGCTTGGATATAGGGGGCTCGACTGAAGCTTTCTTT.

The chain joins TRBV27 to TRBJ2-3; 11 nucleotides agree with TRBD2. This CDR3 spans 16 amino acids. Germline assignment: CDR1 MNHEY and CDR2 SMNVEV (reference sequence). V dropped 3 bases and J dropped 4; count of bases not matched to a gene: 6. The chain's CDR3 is CASSFRKTSGADTQYF. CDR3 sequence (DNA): TGTGCCAGCAGTTTCCGCAAGACTAGCGGGGCAGATACGCAGTATTTT.

As DNA, the CDR3 is TGTGCCAGCAGCGCGCAGGGATCGGGGGCCAACGTCCTGACTTTC. Translation: CASSAQGSGANVLTF. V is TRBV9 and J is TRBJ2-6; TRBD1 might be the D (5 bases). This CDR3 has 15 residues. V was cut by 3 bases and J by 4 bases, with 11 bases left in between. The germline CDR1 and CDR2 sequences are SGDLS and YYNGEE.

This chain's CDR3 is CASSSGGQGRSGSPLHF. The CDR3 coding sequence is TGTGCCAGCAGTTCGGGGGGACAGGGACGGAGTGGGTCACCCCTCCACTTT. The rearrangement uses TRBV27 and TRBJ1-6; 9 bases align to TRBD1. The germline gives CDR1 MNHEY, CDR2 SMNVEV (reference sequence). Trimming at V came to 4 bases and at J to 10 bases, leaving 14 bases not matched to a gene. The CDR3 extends over 17 amino acids.

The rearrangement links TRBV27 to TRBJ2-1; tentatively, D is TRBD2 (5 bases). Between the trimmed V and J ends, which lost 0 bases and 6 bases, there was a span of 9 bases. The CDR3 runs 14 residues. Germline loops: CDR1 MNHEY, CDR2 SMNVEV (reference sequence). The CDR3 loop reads CASSLSVAFNEQFF. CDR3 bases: TGTGCCAGCAGTTTATCCGTAGCGTTCAATGAGCAGTTCTTC.

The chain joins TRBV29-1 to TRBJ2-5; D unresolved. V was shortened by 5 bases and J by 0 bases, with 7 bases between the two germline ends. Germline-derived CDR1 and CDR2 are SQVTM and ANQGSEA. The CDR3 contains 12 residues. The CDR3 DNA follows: TGCAGCGTTTTACCTAACCAAGAGACCCAGTACTTC. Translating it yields CSVLPNQETQYF. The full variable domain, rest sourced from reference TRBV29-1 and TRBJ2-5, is SAVISQKPSRDICQRGTSLTIQCQVDSQVTMMFWYRQQPGQSLTLIATANQGSEATYESGFVIDKFPISRPNLTFSTLTVSNMSPEDSSIYLCSVLPNQETQYFGPGTRLLVL.

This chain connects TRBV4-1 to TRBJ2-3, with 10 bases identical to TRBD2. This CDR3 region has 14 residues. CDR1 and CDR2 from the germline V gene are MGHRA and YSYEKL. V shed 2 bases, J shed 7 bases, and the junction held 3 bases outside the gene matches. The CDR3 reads CASSQLAGDYTQYF. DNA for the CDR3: TGCGCCAGCAGCCAACTAGCGGGGGATTATACGCAGTATTTT.

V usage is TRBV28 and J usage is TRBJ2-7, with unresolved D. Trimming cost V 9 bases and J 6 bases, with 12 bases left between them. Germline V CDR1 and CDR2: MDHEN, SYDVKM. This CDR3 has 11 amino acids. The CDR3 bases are TGTGCCAGTACTTCAAGCACCGAGCAGTACTTC. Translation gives CASTSSTEQYF. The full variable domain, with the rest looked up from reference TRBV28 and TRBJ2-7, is DVKVTQSSRYLVKRTGEKVFLECVQDMDHENMFWYRQDPGLGLRLIYFSYDVKMKEKGDIPEGYSVSREKKERFSLILESASTNQTSMYLCASTSSTEQYFGPGTRLTVT.

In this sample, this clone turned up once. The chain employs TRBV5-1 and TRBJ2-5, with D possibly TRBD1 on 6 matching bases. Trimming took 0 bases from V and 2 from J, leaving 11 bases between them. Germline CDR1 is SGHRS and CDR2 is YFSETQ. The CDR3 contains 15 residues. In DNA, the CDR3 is TGCGCCAGCAGCTTGGCCCCGACAGGACAAGAGACCCAGTACTTC. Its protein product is CASSLAPTGQETQYF.

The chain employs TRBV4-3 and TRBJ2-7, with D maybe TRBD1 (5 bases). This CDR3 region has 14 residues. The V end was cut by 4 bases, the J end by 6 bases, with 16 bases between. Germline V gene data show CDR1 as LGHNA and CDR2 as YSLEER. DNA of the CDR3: TGCGCCAGCAGCCCAACCCGCCAGGGTGGCGAGCAGTACTTC. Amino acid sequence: CASSPTRQGGEQYF.

The CDR3 spells CASSYDRAREQYF. Here the CDR3 DNA reads TGTGCCAGCTCGTACGACAGGGCCCGGGAGCAGTACTTC. The chain joins TRBV18 to TRBJ2-7; TRBD1 aligns across 7 bases. V trimming: 6 bases; J trimming: 7 bases; junction bases outside the gene matches: 9. CDR3 length: 13 residues. Germline CDR1 is KGHSH and CDR2 is LQKENI.